Listed below are T cell receptor beta chains from one sample, sequenced in a study of T cell changes during pregnancy in multiple sclerosis. The protocol was immunoSEQ multiplex PCR, while the TCRdb copy is restricted to in-frame clones and leaves out a portion. This table has about 120,000 clones, approximately 94% appearing once. Here the sequenced sample was peripheral blood, taken before pregnancy. These receptors originate from a female donor with multiple sclerosis, enrolled in a pregnancy study. CDR3s include the opening cysteine and the closing phenylalanine or tryptophan. D genes are given only for firm matches. Some rows have no size entry. The others give once, few or many, or a class for an expanded clone.

abundance | d_gene | j_gene | len | v_gene | CDR3aa | CDR3nt
NA | NA | TRBJ1-4 | 15 | TRBV15 | CATSLGRTGNEKLFF | TGTGCCACCAGCCTCGGGCGAACAGGCAATGAAAAACTGTTTTTT
few | NA | TRBJ1-6 | 14 | TRBV5-1 | CASTADSHSSPLHF | TGCGCCAGCACTGCCGACAGTCACAGTTCACCCCTCCACTTT
NA | NA | TRBJ2-3 | 19 | TRBV9 | CASSVSPQNGGRGTDTQYF | TGTGCCAGCAGCGTAAGCCCTCAAAACGGAGGGCGGGGTACAGATACGCAGTATTTT
NA | NA | TRBJ2-2 | 15 | TRBV5-1 | CASSLGRADTGELFF | TGCGCCAGCAGCTTGGGCAGGGCGGACACCGGGGAGCTGTTTTTT
NA | NA | TRBJ1-5 | 15 | TRBV16 | CASSQLGGGGQPQHF | TGTGCCAGCAGCCAATTAGGAGGGGGAGGGCAGCCCCAGCATTTT
once | TRBD2 | TRBJ2-2 | 16 | TRBV19 | CASSGARDYLTGELFF | TGTGCCAGTAGTGGGGCCCGGGACTACCTCACCGGGGAGCTGTTTTTT
NA | NA | TRBJ2-1 | 14 | TRBV10-3 | CAISLPGLYNEQFF | TGTGCCATCAGTTTACCGGGACTGTACAATGAGCAGTTCTTC
NA | NA | TRBJ2-3 | 13 | TRBV5-6 | CASSRGATDTQYF | TGTGCCAGCAGCCGAGGTGCTACAGATACGCAGTATTTT
NA | NA | TRBJ2-5 | 17 | TRBV7-9 | CASSLQGVRGRRGAQYF | TGTGCCAGCAGCTTACAGGGTGTCAGGGGCCGCCGGGGGGCCCAGTACTTC
NA | TRBD1 | TRBJ2-3 | 16 | TRBV5-4 | CASSLDGTASTDTQYF | TGTGCCAGCAGCTTGGACGGGACAGCAAGCACAGATACGCAGTATTTT
once | TRBD2 | TRBJ2-1 | 18 | TRBV7-3 | CASSLGPPSGGAPNEQFF | TGTGCCAGCAGCTTAGGACCGCCCAGCGGGGGGGCCCCCAATGAGCAGTTCTTC
NA | TRBD1 | TRBJ1-1 | 15 | TRBV18 | CASSQDMWTGIEAFF | TGTGCCAGCTCACAAGACATGTGGACAGGGATTGAAGCTTTCTTT
NA | NA | TRBJ1-4 | 19 | TRBV23-1 | CASSQSPPQTGHLNEKLFF | TGCGCCAGCAGTCAATCGCCCCCTCAAACAGGGCACCTTAATGAAAAACTGTTTTTT
NA | TRBD2 | TRBJ2-2 | 16 | TRBV10-2 | CASSSSAAGGTGELFF | TGCGCCAGCAGTTCATCGGCAGCGGGGGGCACCGGGGAGCTGTTTTTT
NA | NA | TRBJ2-6 | 18 | TRBV28 | CASSNGRRGISGANVLTF | TGTGCCAGCAGCAATGGACGGCGGGGAATCTCTGGGGCCAACGTCCTGACTTTC
NA | NA | TRBJ1-5 | 13 | TRBV6-1 | CASRKRGNQPQHF | TGTGCCAGCAGAAAAAGGGGGAATCAGCCCCAGCATTTT
NA | TRBD1 | TRBJ2-3 | 16 | TRBV19 | CASSIVQGATGDTQYF | TGTGCCAGTAGTATTGTACAGGGGGCTACTGGAGATACGCAGTATTTT
NA | NA | TRBJ1-6 | 14 | TRBV10-3 | CAISEGRGDSPLHF | TGTGCCATCAGTGAGGGACGGGGAGATTCACCCCTCCACTTT
NA | NA | TRBJ2-1 | 14 | TRBV7-6 | CASSSSTGYNEQFF | TGTGCCAGCAGCTCCTCGACTGGGTACAATGAGCAGTTCTTC
NA | NA | TRBJ2-2 | 15 | TRBV6-1 | CASRTSRGGTGELFF | TGTGCCAGCAGGACCTCAAGGGGTGGGACCGGGGAGCTGTTTTTT
NA | TRBD1 | TRBJ2-5 | 13 | TRBV6-1 | CASRGGQWETQYF | TGTGCCAGCCGAGGGGGACAGTGGGAGACCCAGTACTTC
NA | TRBD2 | TRBJ2-5 | 13 | TRBV10-3 | CAISESGGETQYF | TGTGCCATCAGTGAGTCGGGGGGGGAGACCCAGTACTTC
NA | TRBD1 | TRBJ2-2 | 15 | TRBV5-1 | CASSQTGGGTGELFF | TGCGCCAGCAGCCAGACAGGGGGAGGCACCGGGGAGCTGTTTTTT
NA | TRBD1 | TRBJ2-7 | 14 | TRBV6-5 | CASSSTGSSYEQYF | TGTGCCAGCAGTTCGACAGGGAGCTCCTACGAGCAGTACTTC
NA | NA | TRBJ1-1 | 13 | TRBV29-1 | CSVAGRQNTEAFF | TGCAGCGTAGCGGGACGGCAGAACACTGAAGCTTTCTTT
NA | NA | TRBJ1-3 | 17 | TRBV28 | CASSIPDRNPSGNTIYF | TGTGCCAGCAGCATCCCCGACAGAAATCCCTCTGGAAACACCATATATTTT
NA | NA | TRBJ2-1 | 11 | TRBV15 | CATSRDSEQFF | TGTGCCACCAGCAGAGATAGTGAGCAGTTCTTC
NA | TRBD2 | TRBJ2-7 | 15 | TRBV5-8 | CASSLGLAGDYEQYF | TGTGCCAGCAGCTTGGGGCTAGCGGGAGACTACGAGCAGTACTTC
NA | NA | TRBJ2-2 | 13 | TRBV30 | CAWSVGGTGELFF | TGTGCCTGGAGTGTGGGGGGAACCGGGGAGCTGTTTTTT
NA | NA | TRBJ1-1 | 14 | TRBV6-1 | CASSEGYRQSEAFF | TGTGCCAGCAGTGAAGGGTATAGACAGAGTGAAGCTTTCTTT
NA | NA | TRBJ1-5 | 13 | TRBV30 | CAWRAGYNQPQHF | TGTGCCTGGAGAGCGGGATACAATCAGCCCCAGCATTTT
NA | NA | TRBJ2-2 | 18 | TRBV27 | CASIGPPRPPRPTGELFF | TGTGCCAGCATAGGCCCCCCACGTCCTCCGAGGCCAACCGGGGAGCTGTTTTTT
NA | NA | TRBJ2-3 | 13 | TRBV11-3 | CASSRGAEDTQYF | TGTGCCAGCAGCCGGGGGGCGGAAGATACGCAGTATTTT
NA | TRBD1 | TRBJ1-6 | 15 | TRBV10-3 | CAISGTGAYNSPLHF | TGTGCCATCAGCGGGACAGGGGCTTATAATTCACCCCTCCACTTT
NA | NA | TRBJ2-7 | 16 | TRBV18 | CASSPAVGRITYEQYF | TGTGCCAGCTCACCAGCAGTGGGGCGAATAACCTACGAGCAGTACTTC
NA | NA | TRBJ1-1 | 14 | TRBV2 | CASSLQGLNTEAFF | TGTGCCAGCAGCCTACAGGGTTTGAACACTGAAGCTTTCTTT
NA | NA | TRBJ2-2 | 13 | TRBV6-6 | CASWRTGSGELFF | TGTGCCAGCTGGCGCACAGGGTCCGGGGAGCTGTTTTTT
NA | TRBD2 | TRBJ2-7 | 15 | TRBV2 | CASIIYLAGAYEQYF | TGTGCCAGCATCATCTATCTAGCGGGGGCCTACGAGCAGTACTTC
once | TRBD1 | TRBJ1-1 | 14 | TRBV5-5 | CASTRDSSNTEAFF | TGTGCCAGCACCCGGGACAGTTCAAACACTGAAGCTTTCTTT
NA | NA | TRBJ2-7 | 14 | TRBV5-1 | CASTPGTLAYEQYF | TGCGCCAGCACTCCTGGGACACTGGCCTACGAGCAGTACTTC
once | TRBD1 | TRBJ2-7 | 15 | TRBV6-6 | CASSSVGTGVYEQYF | TGTGCCAGCAGTTCCGTCGGGACAGGAGTCTACGAGCAGTACTTC
NA | NA | TRBJ1-2 | 16 | TRBV6-1 | CASSEVGGMPNYGYTF | TGTGCCAGCAGTGAAGTGGGGGGTATGCCTAACTATGGCTACACCTTC
NA | NA | TRBJ2-7 | 16 | TRBV5-1 | CASSLARVGRPYEQYF | TGCGCCAGCAGCTTGGCCAGGGTGGGTCGGCCATACGAGCAGTACTTC
NA | TRBD1 | TRBJ2-7 | 15 | TRBV7-9 | CASSSLRQGIYEQYF | TGTGCCAGCAGCTCGCTACGACAGGGGATCTACGAGCAGTACTTC
NA | NA | TRBJ2-1 | 12 | TRBV9 | CASSPTGGEQFF | TGTGCCAGCAGCCCGACCGGGGGTGAGCAGTTCTTC
NA | NA | TRBJ1-3 | 15 | TRBV18 | CASSPAGGPGNTIYF | TGTGCCAGCTCCCCCGCGGGGGGACCTGGAAACACCATATATTTT
NA | TRBD2 | TRBJ2-3 | 15 | TRBV19 | CASTRTSGSLNTQYF | TGTGCCAGTACCCGGACTAGCGGGAGTTTAAATACGCAGTATTTT
NA | NA | TRBJ1-5 | 17 | TRBV7-9 | CASTLVPRVYGNQPQHF | TGTGCCAGCACCCTAGTCCCCCGGGTGTACGGCAATCAGCCCCAGCATTTT
NA | NA | TRBJ2-3 | 15 | TRBV9 | CASSPSGLIPDTQYF | TGTGCCAGCAGCCCCAGCGGGTTAATCCCGGATACGCAGTATTTT
NA | TRBD2 | TRBJ2-2 | 15 | TRBV7-9 | CASSAGGALTGELFF | TGTGCCAGCAGCGCCGGGGGGGCGCTGACCGGGGAGCTGTTTTTT
NA | NA | TRBJ2-3 | 14 | TRBV9 | CASSVDERRDTQYF | TGTGCCAGCAGCGTAGACGAGCGGCGAGATACGCAGTATTTT
NA | NA | TRBJ2-7 | 13 | TRBV6-5 | CASSYSGTYEQYF | TGTGCCAGCAGTTATTCAGGAACCTACGAGCAGTACTTC
NA | NA | TRBJ2-5 | 13 | TRBV18 | CASSPDFSETQYF | TGTGCCAGCTCACCAGACTTTTCGGAGACCCAGTACTTC
few | NA | TRBJ1-6 | 14 | TRBV6-5 | CASSYKGRNSPLHF | TGTGCCAGCAGTTACAAGGGGCGGAATTCACCCCTCCACTTT